This TCR beta chain was found in a study of T cell responses to AZD1222 COVID-19 vaccine. Study outcomes and limitations: The breadth and depth of Spike-specific TCRs increased once two AZD1222 doses had been given. Distributed over spike, vaccine-associated CD4 TCRs predominated at 160-218 and 743-854.

The CDR3 runs to 14 residues. V was shortened by 4 bases and J by 1 base, with 8 bases between the two germline ends. The germline V gene has CDR1 WSHSY and CDR2 SAAADI. Some clones are missing from TCRdb's copy, which holds only in-frame ones; the method was immunoSEQ multiplex PCR. The data show about 170,000 clones, 70% to 90% seen once. As regards this clone: Its specificity is unknown.

The genes are TRBV10-2 and TRBJ1-5; D is possibly TRBD1 (6 bases). This clonotype was obtained from an adult in good health. Material: peripheral blood, obtained on day 0 of AZD1222 vaccination. CDR3 nucleotide sequence: TGCGCCAGCAGTGTTACAGGGAGCAATCAGCCCCAGCATTTT. Translating it yields CASSVTGSNQPQHF.